These 28 T cell receptor beta chains originate from one sample sequenced in a study of technical replicates of blood from four donors. Libraries were prepared by immunoSEQ multiplex PCR; TCRdb keeps only in-frame clonotypes and omits some of them. This table has approximately 97,000 clones, around 95% appearing once. Sequenced sample: T cells isolated from PBMCs. The receptors derive from a human donor in good health.

The V and J genes are TRBV28 and TRBJ1-1; D remains ambiguous. This CDR3 contains 12 residues. Germline V lookup: CDR1 MDHEN, CDR2 SYDVKM. Trimming removed 7 bases from V and 0 bases from J, with 6 bases in between. CDR3 loop: CASKELNTEAFF. As DNA, the CDR3 is TGTGCCAGCAAGGAGTTGAACACTGAAGCTTTCTTT.

The chain uses TRBV7-2 and TRBJ1-5; 7 bases align to TRBD1. The germline CDR1 and CDR2 sequences are SGHTA and FQGNSA. The CDR3 runs 14 residues. The trim removed 4 bases at V and 2 bases at J, leaving 2 bases unmatched. Here the CDR3 DNA reads TGTGCCAGCAGCTACGGACAGGGCAATCAGCCCCAGCATTTT. Translation gives CASSYGQGNQPQHF.

The V gene is TRBV7-9, the J gene TRBJ1-4; 10 positions match TRBD1. CDR1 SEHNR and CDR2 FQNEAQ come from the germline V gene (reference sequence). The ends lost 5 bases at V and 8 bases at J; junction bases unmatched: 5. The CDR3 runs 14 residues. CDR3 DNA sequence: TGTGCCAGCAGCCAACCGGGACAGGGGGAAAAACTGTTTTTT. Translation: CASSQPGQGEKLFF. The whole variable domain, filled in from reference TRBV7-9 and TRBJ1-4, reads DTGVSQNPRHKITKRGQNVTFRCDPISEHNRLYWYRQTLGQGPEFLTYFQNEAQLEKSRLLSDRFSAERPKGSFSTLEIQRTEQGDSAMYLCASSQPGQGEKLFFGSGTQLSVL.

As for this clone: A clone one base away is much larger, so this may be a read error. Additional DNA sequences in this sample encode the identical CDR3. The chain joins TRBV19 to TRBJ2-1, with 8 bases matching TRBD1. The germline V gene encodes CDR1 LNHDA and CDR2 SQIVND (reference sequence). The CDR3 is made up of 13 amino acids. Trimming cost V 4 bases and J 6 bases; bases outside gene matches: 2. The CDR3 bases are TGTGCCAGTAGTAGGGACAGGTTCAATGAGCAGTTCTTC. Encoded protein: CASSRDRFNEQFF.

A word on this clone: The junction departs from the called germline gene at one end, perhaps through a read error. The chain recombines TRBV6-1 with TRBJ1-2; TRBD1 is a possible D gene (5 bases). The germline CDR1 and CDR2 sequences are MNHNS and SASEGT. The CDR3 runs to 15 residues. The CDR3 nucleotides are TGTGCCAGCACTGAACCCGGGACTAACCGCTATGGCTACACCTTC. Translated: CASTEPGTNRYGYTF.

V and J are TRBV15 and TRBJ2-7; D remains ambiguous. The CDR3 has 15 amino acids. Per the germline V gene, CDR1 is LNHNV and CDR2 is YYDKDF (reference sequence). V gave up 0 bases and J gave up 6 bases, with 15 bases separating them. CDR3 nucleotides: TGTGCCACCAGCAGAGATATTGGCGGAGCGATCGAGCAGTACTTC. Translating it yields CATSRDIGGAIEQYF.

The rearrangement joins TRBV4-2 to TRBJ1-1; no clear D gene. CDR1 and CDR2 (germline): LGHNA, YNFKEQ. CDR3 length: 15 amino acids. With 4 bases removed from V and 3 bases from J, the gap between germline ends came to 15 bases. The CDR3 reads CASSLGPSEDTEAFF. In DNA form, the CDR3 reads TGTGCCAGCAGCCTGGGCCCCTCGGAGGACACTGAAGCTTTCTTT.

This chain uses TRBV7-2 with TRBJ2-7, with 7 positions matching TRBD1. V lost 6 bases and J lost 2; bases outside the gene matches: 10. The CDR3 covers 15 residues. Germline V gene data show CDR1 as SGHTA and CDR2 as FQGNSA. The CDR3 spells CASRLGTALTYEQYF. The CDR3 coding sequence is TGTGCCAGCAGACTCGGGACAGCATTAACCTACGAGCAGTACTTC.

This clone was seen only once. The chain employs TRBV7-3 and TRBJ2-7; TRBD1 matches at 11 bases. Germline-derived CDR1 and CDR2 are SGHTA and FQGTGA. CDR3 size: 16 residues. The J segment lost 3 bases and the V segment lost 5 bases, leaving 9 bases of the junction unmatched. CDR3 loop: CASSVRGGTGGYEQYF. DNA for the CDR3: TGTGCCAGCAGCGTAAGGGGCGGGACAGGGGGCTACGAGCAGTACTTC.

This clone is a singleton in its sample. V is TRBV27 and J is TRBJ2-7; 9 bases map to TRBD1. Germline values: CDR1 MNHEY, CDR2 SMNVEV (reference sequence). This CDR3 has 14 amino acids. The V gene end was trimmed by 2 bases and the J gene end by 5 bases; junction bases not matched to a gene: 4. The CDR3 DNA is TGTGCCAGCAGTTTACCGGACAGGGGCCACGAGCAGTACTTC. This translates into CASSLPDRGHEQYF.

The chain uses TRBV28 and TRBJ1-1; D is undetermined. CDR1 MDHEN and CDR2 SYDVKM come from the germline V gene. The CDR3 spans 13 residues. With 5 bases removed from V and 1 base from J, the gap between germline ends came to 8 bases. CDR3 amino acids: CASSRGANTEAFF. CDR3 in DNA: TGTGCCAGCAGTCGCGGCGCGAACACTGAAGCTTTCTTT.

This chain uses TRBV30 with TRBJ1-5; weak D call: TRBD1 (5 bases). Trimming cost V 3 bases and J 2 bases, with 11 bases left between them. The CDR3 is 14 residues long. Germline V gene lookup returns CDR1 GTSNPN and CDR2 SVGIG (reference sequence). The CDR3 region is CAWRKGSGNQPQHF. The CDR3 DNA reads as TGTGCCTGGAGGAAGGGGTCAGGCAATCAGCCCCAGCATTTT.

The genes are TRBV29-1 and TRBJ2-1, with 10 bases fitting TRBD1. V lost 6 bases and J lost 2; bases outside the gene matches: 1. This CDR3 spans 13 amino acids. The V gene's germline CDR1 is SQVTM and CDR2 ANQGSEA. Here the CDR3 DNA reads TGCAGCGTCGGACAGGGGGCCTACAATGAGCAGTTCTTC. Protein: CSVGQGAYNEQFF.

The chain carries TRBV21-1 and TRBJ1-1; TRBD1 was called by the table and not checked on the DNA. TRBV21-1 is a documented pseudogene. This CDR3 has 17 residues. CDR3 loop: CASSKAGTGVLNTEAFF. The DNA of the CDR3 is TGTGCCAGCAGCAAAGCGGGGACAGGGGTACTGAACACTGAAGCTTTCTTT.

This clone was observed a handful of times. The V gene is TRBV4-1, the J gene TRBJ2-2, with D perhaps TRBD2 (6 bases). Deletions cut 0 bases from V and 3 bases from J, with 14 bases between. The CDR3 runs 17 residues. Germline loops: CDR1 MGHRA, CDR2 YSYEKL. CDR3 DNA: TGCGCCAGCAGCCAAGATTCGGGGGAAAGCTACACCGGGGAGCTGTTTTTT. This codes for CASSQDSGESYTGELFF.

The chain is built from TRBV6-1 and TRBJ2-7, with D possibly being TRBD1 (5 bases). The CDR3 has 14 amino acids. Germline loops: CDR1 MNHNS, CDR2 SASEGT. V gave up 1 base and J gave up 5 bases, with 12 bases separating them. The CDR3 nucleotides read TGTGCCAGCAGTGAAGGCAGGGAAATCGACGAGCAGTACTTC. Its protein product is CASSEGREIDEQYF.

This chain links TRBV27 with TRBJ2-1; 10 bases match TRBD1. The V gene's germline CDR1 is MNHEY and CDR2 SMNVEV (reference sequence). Trimming removed 4 bases from V and 7 bases from J; junction bases left unmatched: 16. The length of the CDR3 is 18 residues. The DNA for the CDR3 is TGTGCCAGCAGTTCCGATCGTCTCCGGGACAGGGGCGTGAATGAGCAGTTCTTC. Translation gives CASSSDRLRDRGVNEQFF.

This chain connects TRBV7-9 to TRBJ2-4; 8 bases match TRBD1. Per the germline V gene, CDR1 is SEHNR and CDR2 is FQNEAQ (reference sequence). The CDR3 has 16 residues. J was trimmed by 0 bases and V by 5 bases; bases with no gene match: 6. In DNA, the CDR3 is TGTGCCAGCAGCCAACAGGGGGAGCTAGCCAAAAACATTCAGTACTTC. Translation gives CASSQQGELAKNIQYF. The full variable domain, with the rest looked up from reference TRBV7-9 and TRBJ2-4, is DTGVSQNPRHKITKRGQNVTFRCDPISEHNRLYWYRQTLGQGPEFLTYFQNEAQLEKSRLLSDRFSAERPKGSFSTLEIQRTEQGDSAMYLCASSQQGELAKNIQYFGAGTRLSVL.

The chain joins TRBV6-6 to TRBJ2-1; 8 nucleotides match TRBD1. The V gene end was trimmed by 2 bases and the J gene end by 5 bases; junction bases not matched to a gene: 5. CDR1 and CDR2 from the germline V gene are MNHNY and SVGAGI (reference sequence). This CDR3 region has 15 residues. The DNA of the CDR3 is TGTGCCAGCAGTTACAGTCAGGGGGCGAACAATGAGCAGTTCTTC. Residues: CASSYSQGANNEQFF.

This rearrangement joins TRBV19 to TRBJ1-2; maybe TRBD1 (6 bases). This CDR3 contains 12 residues. CDR1 and CDR2 (germline): LNHDA, SQIVND (reference sequence). Trimming pared 5 bases from V and 7 bases from J, leaving 11 bases between. DNA of the CDR3: TGTGCCAGTAGTGAACAGGGAGTTGGCTACACCTTC. Protein: CASSEQGVGYTF.

The sample holds one count of this clone. V and J are TRBV2 and TRBJ1-4, with 7 positions matching TRBD1. The CDR3 contains 15 residues. Germline CDR1 is SNHLY and CDR2 is FYNNEI. Trimming removed 3 bases from V and 6 bases from J; junction bases left unmatched: 7. The CDR3 protein is CASSDRQGLDEKLFF. CDR3 coding DNA: TGTGCCAGCAGTGACCGACAGGGTCTGGATGAAAAACTGTTTTTT.

V and J are TRBV2 and TRBJ1-2; 7 bases are shared with TRBD1. Germline lookup yields CDR1 SNHLY and CDR2 FYNNEI. V gave up 11 bases and J gave up 1 base; unmatched junction bases: 10. There are 14 residues in the CDR3. CDR3 DNA: TGTGCCCGAGCCGGGCGACAGGGTAACTATGGCTACACCTTC. Amino acid sequence: CARAGRQGNYGYTF.

This clone has only a few counts. This rearrangement joins TRBV25-1 to TRBJ2-4, with 7 bases aligning to TRBD1. V lost 4 bases to trimming and J lost 0 bases; unmatched junction nucleotides: 6. Germline CDR1 reads MGHDK; CDR2 reads SYGVNS. The CDR3 totals 16 residues. CDR3 amino acids: CASSAYRGLAKNIQYF. CDR3 in DNA: TGTGCCAGCAGTGCTTACAGGGGCCTAGCCAAAAACATTCAGTACTTC.

The chain joins TRBV9 to TRBJ2-1, with D possibly being TRBD2 (6 bases). Trimming removed 0 bases at V and 8 bases at J, with 15 bases between. This CDR3 has 15 amino acids. Germline V gene data show CDR1 as SGDLS and CDR2 as YYNGEE. CDR3 in amino acids: CASSVAGTGTDEQFF. The CDR3 bases are TGTGCCAGCAGCGTAGCCGGGACTGGAACGGATGAGCAGTTCTTC.

Points on this clone: This specimen includes other DNA sequences encoding the same CDR3. V gene TRBV27 combines with J gene TRBJ1-2; D uncertain. The CDR3 is made up of 13 amino acids. The germline V gene encodes CDR1 MNHEY and CDR2 SMNVEV (reference sequence). The V and J ends lost 0 bases and 8 bases respectively, with 10 bases between them. CDR3 sequence (DNA): TGTGCCAGCAGTTTATCATCGGTCTCGGGCTACACCTTC. This translates into CASSLSSVSGYTF.

V usage is TRBV6-1 and J usage is TRBJ2-1; D gene unclear. V shed 2 bases and J shed 0 bases, with 8 bases lying between them. This CDR3 region has 15 residues. Germline values: CDR1 MNHNS, CDR2 SASEGT. The CDR3 loop is CASSELRSSYNEQFF. Written as DNA, the CDR3 is TGTGCCAGCAGTGAACTCCGGAGCTCCTACAATGAGCAGTTCTTC.

The CDR3 region has the DNA TGTGCCAGCGGTCTACAGGGGACTGAAGCTTTCTTT. This codes for CASGLQGTEAFF. This chain connects TRBV27 to TRBJ1-1, with TRBD1 matching 7 bases. After removal of 8 bases from V and 5 bases from J, the junction contained 5 bases not matched to a gene. Germline V gives CDR1 MNHEY, CDR2 SMNVEV (reference sequence). This CDR3 spans 12 amino acids.

DNA of the CDR3: TGTGCCAGTAGTCTACAGGGACGAAACATTCAGTACTTC. Residues: CASSLQGRNIQYF. The V and J genes are TRBV19 and TRBJ2-4; D possibly corresponds to TRBD1 (6 bases). Germline V gives CDR1 LNHDA, CDR2 SQIVND (reference sequence). Trimming took off 5 bases at V and 6 bases at J, with 11 bases between the two ends. This CDR3 is 13 amino acids long.